This TCR beta chain comes out of a study of OX40 agonist ivuxolimab in advanced cancers. Whole-study findings and limits: CD8+ T cells (on average) carried more expanded clones than CD4+ T cells.

Clones were read by immunoSEQ multiplex PCR, and TCRdb kept only the in-frame ones, dropping some. The sample consists of 95,000 to 150,000 clones, approximately 92% of them appearing once. Germline lookup yields CDR1 SGDLS and CDR2 YYNGEE. The CDR3 loop spans 15 amino acids. J gave up 4 bases and V 5 bases, and 9 bases lay outside the gene matches. Any history of autoimmune disease or systemic immunosuppression disqualified patients. On cycle 4 day 1 and cycle 7 day 1, as well as at baseline, blood was sampled. A word on this clone: What it recognizes is unknown.

This chain links TRBV9 with TRBJ2-1; 7 bases map to TRBD2. The sequences come from CD4+ or CD8+ T cells sorted from blood, collected in a trial of the OX40 agonist ivuxolimab. The origin of this receptor is an adult with an advanced solid tumor such as melanoma, head and neck, liver or kidney cancer. This CDR3 reads CASSRGTITYNEQFF. CDR3 DNA sequence: TGTGCCAGCAGTCGGGGGACTATAACGTACAATGAGCAGTTCTTC. The entire variable domain, with the rest obtained from reference TRBV9 and TRBJ2-1, is as follows: DSGVTQTPKHLITATGQRVTLRCSPRSGDLSVYWYQQSLDQGLQFLIQYYNGEERAKGNILERFSAQQFPDLHSELNLSSLELGDSALYFCASSRGTITYNEQFFGPGTRLTVL.